Described below is a single T cell receptor (beta chain) sequence and its context. This entry comes from a study of blood T cells in healthy people across ages. A second PCR, run for roughly 7 to 12 cycles, used a sample-barcoded 5' primer plus a J-beta primer mix. A single record per CDR3 protein comes from TCRdb applying MiXCR to the 5' RACE reads. Of approximately 1.5 million distinct CDR3 sequences in the sample, 40% to 45% were seen once. The CDR3 totals 15 residues. The V gene's germline CDR1 is SGHTA and CDR2 FQGNSA. V gave up 5 bases and J gave up 8 bases; unmatched junction bases: 11. Material for sequencing was blood. This chain joins TRBV7-2 and TRBJ2-2; 7 bases are a match to TRBD1. This clonotype originated in a woman aged 18-29 years in good health. The CDR3, as DNA: TGTGCCAGCAGCGCAAAACAGGGGTTCACAGGGGAGCTGTTTTTT. It specifies CASSAKQGFTGELFF. The complete variable domain, with remaining parts taken from reference TRBV7-2 and TRBJ2-2, reads GAGVSQSPSNKVTEKGKDVELRCDPISGHTALYWYRQSLGQGLEFLIYFQGNSAPDKSGLPSDRFSAERTGGSVSTLTIQRTQQEDSAVYLCASSAKQGFTGELFFGEGSRLTVL.